The text below deals with one T cell receptor beta chain. What it binds is not known. TEMRA cells were enriched by FACS, and CD4+ and CD8+ T cells were negatively isolated. This specimen comes from a study of CD8 T cells in Susac syndrome. CDR3 length equals 13 residues. Germline assignment: CDR1 GTSNPN and CDR2 SVGIG (reference sequence). V was clipped by 0 bases and J by 12 bases, with 18 bases between them. Reverse transcription of about 0.5 to 1 ug RNA used random hexamers. One entry per CDR3 protein results from TCRdb running MiXCR on the immunoSEQ multiplex PCR reads. The repertoire holds some 100,000 distinct CDR3 sequences, with about 95% as singletons. Regarding the study as a whole: It was acknowledged in the study that its TCR sequencing and HLA analysis involved a relatively small number of individuals.

Sequenced material: CD4+ T cells from PBMCs. The chain carries TRBV30 and TRBJ2-7; no definite D call. This receptor was identified in a human donor in good health. The CDR3 protein is CAWSVLRPPEVYF. The CDR3 DNA reads TGTGCCTGGAGTGTACTTCGACCTCCCGAGGTGTACTTC.